The sequence of this TCR beta chain was determined in a study of OX40 agonist ivuxolimab in advanced cancers. Study context: Cancers in dose escalation were hepatocellular, melanoma, renal cell and head and neck. In three patients, partial responses were observed, one with hepatocellular carcinoma and two with cutaneous melanoma.

Prior autoimmune disease or systemic immunosuppression barred patients. The germline gives CDR1 SEHNR, CDR2 FQNEAQ (reference sequence). V was pared by 4 bases and J by 1 base, with 16 bases between. The CDR3 spans 16 residues. Assay: immunoSEQ multiplex PCR; the TCRdb copy retains only in-frame clones and omits some. Of some 43,000 clones listed, around 86% are singletons. Points on this clone: Its antigen is undetermined.

Study results and limitations: By week 6 at 0.1 to 3.0 mg/kg, blood CD4+ and CD8+ T cells had expanded clonally.

This clonotype originated in an adult with an advanced solid tumor such as melanoma, head and neck, liver or kidney cancer. This rearrangement joins TRBV7-9 to TRBJ1-1, with D possibly matching TRBD1 (5 bases). Sequenced material: CD4+ or CD8+ T cells sorted from blood, taken in a trial of the OX40 agonist ivuxolimab. The CDR3: CASSSPGLGKNTEAFF. The CDR3 DNA is TGTGCCAGCAGCTCTCCAGGGTTAGGGAAGAACACTGAAGCTTTCTTT. Looking up the rest from reference TRBV7-9 and TRBJ1-1 gives the full variable domain: DTGVSQNPRHKITKRGQNVTFRCDPISEHNRLYWYRQTLGQGPEFLTYFQNEAQLEKSRLLSDRFSAERPKGSFSTLEIQRTEQGDSAMYLCASSSPGLGKNTEAFFGQGTRLTVV.